This TCR beta chain stems from a study of CD8+ T cells in alopecia areata. Whole-study findings and limits: TCR sharing was clearer in mice than between patients, perhaps partly owing to patient HLA diversity. Sequences from scalp samples also cover resident alphabeta T cells of normal skin. Elevated clonality characterized lesional scalp relative to normal scalp, particularly in alopecia totalis/universalis.

Sorted populations comprised CD4+ and CD8+ T cells obtained from PBMCs. Extracted RNA was reverse transcribed, and the resulting cDNA served as sequencing template. Here immunoSEQ multiplex PCR was the method, and the copy in TCRdb shows in-frame clones only, minus some. The table records about 120,000 clones, roughly 69% of them present only once. This CDR3 region has 13 residues. V lost 2 bases, J lost 7 bases, and 2 bases stayed unmatched. Germline CDR1 MNHNY, CDR2 SVGAGI (reference sequence). In its sample, this clone was seen a few times. What it binds is not known. J is TRBJ1-1 and V is TRBV6-6, with 9 positions matching TRBD1. The TCR originated in a human donor in good health. The sequencing input was CD4+ T cells sorted from blood. DNA for the CDR3: TGTGCCAGCAGTTACCAGGGACAGGGTGAAGCTTTCTTT. It yields the protein CASSYQGQGEAFF.